Following are 20 T cell receptor beta chains from one sample sequenced in a study of blood T cell repertoires in COVID-19. Profiled with immunoSEQ multiplex PCR; TCRdb holds only in-frame clones, not every one. The repertoire consists of under 200,000 clones, with around 86% occurring once and the leading ten covering 0.99%. Sequences were obtained from peripheral blood. The source is a man aged 18-30 years with acute or convalescent COVID-19.

This clone was detected a few times. This chain links TRBV30 with TRBJ1-4; TRBD1 is a possible D gene (5 bases). CDR1 GTSNPN and CDR2 SVGIG come from the germline V gene (reference sequence). The CDR3 is made up of 17 amino acids. Trimming pared 2 bases from V and 0 bases from J, leaving 16 bases between. Here the CDR3 reads CAWSPSDSATTNEKLFF. Written as DNA, the CDR3 is TGTGCCTGGAGTCCCTCAGACAGCGCTACAACTAATGAAAAACTGTTTTTT. Complete variable domain (other parts from reference TRBV30 and TRBJ1-4): SQTIHQWPATLVQPVGSPLSLECTVEGTSNPNLYWYRQAAGRGLQLLFYSVGIGQISSEVPQNLSASRPQDRQFILSSKKLLLSDSGFYLCAWSPSDSATTNEKLFFGSGTQLSVL.

This rearrangement joins TRBV3-1 (or the pseudogene TRBV3-2) to TRBJ1-6; tentatively, D is TRBD1 (5 bases). V shed 1 base and J shed 9 bases, with 13 bases lying between them. The CDR3 length is 15 residues. Germline assignment: CDR1 LGHDT and CDR2 YNNKEL (reference sequence). The CDR3 DNA reads TGTGCCAGCAGCCAAGTCGCGCAGGGCGGTTCACCCCTCCACTTT. It codes for CASSQVAQGGSPLHF.

The CDR3 sequence is CATSDAGTGGNQPQHF. The DNA for the CDR3 is TGTGCCACCAGTGATGCCGGGACAGGGGGTAACCAGCCCCAGCATTTT. The V and J genes are TRBV24-1 and TRBJ1-5; 11 bases are shared with TRBD1. The CDR3 is made up of 16 amino acids. Trimming cost V 3 bases and J 7 bases; bases outside gene matches: 7. Germline-derived CDR1 and CDR2 are KGHDR and SFDVKD.

V and J are TRBV29-1 and TRBJ1-2; 12 bases fit TRBD1. Germline values: CDR1 SQVTM, CDR2 ANQGSEA. The CDR3 loop spans 13 amino acids. Losses at the gene ends were 6 bases for V and 7 bases for J; bases not matched to a gene: 6. CDR3 in amino acids: CSVGKGQGAGYTF. The CDR3 DNA reads TGCAGCGTGGGAAAGGGACAGGGGGCTGGCTACACCTTC.

This sequence joins TRBV19 and TRBJ1-6; a possible D gene is TRBD1 (6 bases). The CDR3 loop spans 16 amino acids. Per the germline V gene, CDR1 is LNHDA and CDR2 is SQIVND (reference sequence). Trimming left V 6 bases short and J 3 bases short, with 15 bases between. The CDR3 loop reads CASSPDRRDYNSPLHF. CDR3 DNA: TGTGCCAGTAGCCCTGACAGGAGAGACTATAATTCACCCCTCCACTTT.

V gene TRBV18 combines with J gene TRBJ2-1; the match to TRBD1 covers 7 bases. Germline CDR1 KGHSH, CDR2 LQKENI. This CDR3 has 17 residues. V trimming: 3 bases; J trimming: 0 bases; junction bases outside the gene matches: 8. CDR3 residues: CASSPRTGASSYNEQFF. The CDR3 DNA reads TGTGCCAGCTCACCTCGGACAGGCGCGAGCTCCTACAATGAGCAGTTCTTC.

This clone appeared once. The genes are TRBV28 and TRBJ2-4; perhaps TRBD1 as D (6 bases). CDR3 length: 13 amino acids. The V gene lost 5 bases and the J gene lost 8 bases, with 13 bases spanning the gap. The germline CDR1 and CDR2 sequences are MDHEN and SYDVKM. The CDR3 spells CASSKTGKDIQYF. The CDR3 nucleotides read TGTGCCAGCAGTAAAACAGGGAAGGACATTCAGTACTTC.

This clone was detected only a few times. The chain couples TRBV14 to TRBJ1-1, with 10 bases that match TRBD1. The V segment lost 3 bases and the J segment 1 base; nucleotides outside the gene matches: 2. CDR1 is SGHDN, CDR2 FVKESK, per germline. The length of the CDR3 is 15 residues. The CDR3: CASSQTGGRNTEAFF. The DNA for the CDR3 is TGTGCCAGCAGCCAGACAGGGGGCAGGAACACTGAAGCTTTCTTT.

The count of this clone is one. The chain carries TRBV18 and TRBJ1-4, with 7 bases aligning to TRBD1. Losses at the gene ends were 1 base for V and 7 bases for J; bases not matched to a gene: 9. Germline-derived CDR1 and CDR2 are KGHSH and LQKENI. The CDR3 sequence is 16 residues long. This chain's CDR3 is CASSPLRGDRGEKLFF. DNA of the CDR3: TGTGCCAGCTCACCACTTAGGGGGGACAGAGGTGAAAAACTGTTTTTT.

The chain employs TRBV19 and TRBJ1-4; TRBD1 aligns across 8 bases. Germline CDR1 is LNHDA and CDR2 is SQIVND (reference sequence). V trimming: 10 bases; J trimming: 3 bases; junction bases outside the gene matches: 4. The CDR3 spans 13 residues. DNA for the CDR3: TGTGCCACCCGGACAGGGTCTAATGAAAAACTGTTTTTT. This translates into CATRTGSNEKLFF.

This clone was seen just once. This chain uses TRBV18 with TRBJ1-5; 11 bases map to TRBD1. Germline assignment: CDR1 KGHSH and CDR2 LQKENI. V lost 3 bases, J lost 4 bases, and 2 bases stayed unmatched. This CDR3 contains 15 residues. Here the CDR3 reads CASSPGQGVNQPQHF. CDR3 coding DNA: TGTGCCAGCTCACCGGGACAGGGGGTGAATCAGCCCCAGCATTTT.

The CDR3 nucleotides read TGTGCCACAATGGAGGGGGCGCTGGGGACCCAGTACTTC. Its protein product is CATMEGALGTQYF. The genes are TRBV7-7 and TRBJ2-5, with D possibly matching TRBD1 (7 bases). Germline lookup yields CDR1 SSHAT and CDR2 FNYEAQ (reference sequence). The V gene lost 10 bases and the J gene lost 7 bases, with 19 bases spanning the gap. This CDR3 spans 13 amino acids.

The CDR3 DNA follows: TGTGCCAGCAGCTTAGATCGGGCTAGCGGGGACTGGGATGAGCAGTTCTTC. It yields the protein CASSLDRASGDWDEQFF. The V gene is TRBV11-3, the J gene TRBJ2-1, with 9 bases aligning to TRBD2. The CDR3 is 17 residues long. J was trimmed by 8 bases and V by 0 bases; bases with no gene match: 11. Per germline, CDR1 SGHNT and CDR2 YENEEA.

The V and J genes are TRBV19 and TRBJ1-5; D unclear. CDR3 length: 15 residues. Germline lookup yields CDR1 LNHDA and CDR2 SQIVND (reference sequence). Trimming shortened V by 3 bases and J by 0 bases, and 9 bases separated the two germline ends. The CDR3 DNA reads as TGTGCCAGTAGTATTGGAGTGTATAGCAATCAGCCCCAGCATTTT. Translated, it gives CASSIGVYSNQPQHF.

The rearrangement uses TRBV5-1 and TRBJ1-2; the D gene is possibly TRBD1 (6 bases). V shed 5 bases and J shed 0 bases, with 14 bases lying between them. CDR3 size: 15 residues. Germline CDR1 and CDR2: SGHRS and YFSETQ. The CDR3 DNA reads TGCGCCAGCAGGGGAGGGGGTCAAGCTAACTATGGCTACACCTTC. It yields the protein CASRGGGQANYGYTF.

The genes are TRBV7-9 and TRBJ1-2; no clear D. The CDR3 sequence is 14 residues long. Germline V CDR1 and CDR2: SEHNR, FQNEAQ (reference sequence). The V and J ends lost 1 base and 1 base respectively, with 7 bases between them. This CDR3 is CASSLEIDNYGYTF. The CDR3 nucleotides read TGTGCCAGCAGCTTAGAGATAGATAACTATGGCTACACCTTC.

This chain connects TRBV20-1 to TRBJ1-2; 8 bases are shared with TRBD1. V dropped 3 bases and J dropped 8; count of bases not matched to a gene: 14. The CDR3 consists of 15 residues. The germline gives CDR1 DFQATT, CDR2 SNEGSKA (reference sequence). The CDR3 spells CSASSAFQGARGYTF. The DNA for the CDR3 is TGCAGTGCTAGTTCCGCTTTTCAGGGGGCGCGAGGCTACACCTTC.

This clone was recorded only once. V and J are TRBV7-2 and TRBJ2-4, with a possible D match to TRBD2 (5 bases). CDR3 length: 15 residues. CDR1 and CDR2 (germline): SGHTA, FQGNSA. Trimming stripped 5 bases from V and 3 bases from J, with 14 bases between. This CDR3 reads CASSHPAGIKNIQYF. The CDR3 bases are TGTGCCAGCAGCCACCCAGCCGGGATCAAAAACATTCAGTACTTC. The variable domain in full, with the rest retrieved from reference TRBV7-2 and TRBJ2-4, is GAGVSQSPSNKVTEKGKDVELRCDPISGHTALYWYRQSLGQGLEFLIYFQGNSAPDKSGLPSDRFSAERTGGSVSTLTIQRTQQEDSAVYLCASSHPAGIKNIQYFGAGTRLSVL.

The chain combines TRBV28 with TRBJ2-1; the D gene is possibly TRBD2 (11 bases). Germline CDR1 reads MDHEN; CDR2 reads SYDVKM. The CDR3 contains 20 residues. Trimming pared 9 bases from V and 4 bases from J, leaving 34 bases between. This chain's CDR3 is CASYRQGALYGTSGYNEQFF. CDR3 nucleotide sequence: TGTGCCAGTTACCGACAGGGGGCTCTGTATGGGACTAGCGGATACAATGAGCAGTTCTTC.

The chain uses TRBV10-3 and TRBJ2-7; 10 bases agree with TRBD1. V was clipped by 7 bases and J by 3 bases; unmatched bases: 6. The length of the CDR3 is 14 residues. Germline-derived CDR1 and CDR2 are ENHRY and SYGVKD. The CDR3 reads CAINRQGAGYEQYF. The CDR3 DNA follows: TGTGCCATCAACCGACAGGGGGCGGGCTACGAGCAGTACTTC.